This entry lists 25 T cell receptor beta chains sequenced from one sample in a study of T cell responses to AZD1222 COVID-19 vaccine. Only in-frame clones appear in the TCRdb table, and some are missing; sequencing was by immunoSEQ multiplex PCR. The sample shows around 100,000 clones, 87% of them seen only once. The input for sequencing was peripheral blood, taken 28 days after the second AZD1222 dose. The origin of the receptors is an adult who received the AZD1222 COVID-19 vaccine.

The chain couples TRBV18 to TRBJ2-7; 9 bases fit TRBD2. The CDR3 extends over 16 amino acids. CDR1 and CDR2 (germline): KGHSH, LQKENI. V dropped 3 bases and J dropped 4; count of bases not matched to a gene: 10. The CDR3 here is CASSPPGTSFLYEQYF. In DNA, the CDR3 is TGTGCCAGCTCACCCCCCGGGACTAGCTTCTTATACGAGCAGTACTTC.

CDR3 sequence (DNA): TGCAGCGTCAGAAACGCCGGACCGGGCTACACCTTC. This codes for CSVRNAGPGYTF. The chain joins TRBV29-1 to TRBJ1-2; D is uncertain. V was shortened by 6 bases and J by 8 bases, with 16 bases between the two germline ends. This CDR3 has 12 amino acids. Germline V gene sequence: CDR1 SQVTM, CDR2 ANQGSEA.

This sequence joins TRBV21-1 and TRBJ2-1; the table gives TRBD1 as D, unverified against the DNA. TRBV21-1 is recorded as a pseudogene. The CDR3 runs 16 residues. In DNA, the CDR3 is TGTGCCAGCAGCAAAGCCCGGGACAGGAGATTCAGGGAGCAGTTCTTC. This translates into CASSKARDRRFREQFF.

This rearrangement joins TRBV7-2 to TRBJ2-1; 11 bases map to TRBD2. The length of the CDR3 is 15 residues. V lost 4 bases to trimming and J lost 2 bases; unmatched junction nucleotides: 1. CDR1 and CDR2 (germline): SGHTA, FQGNSA. CDR3 loop: CASSSGLAAYNEQFF. As DNA, the CDR3 is TGTGCCAGCAGCTCGGGACTAGCGGCCTACAATGAGCAGTTCTTC.

The V call is TRBV2, the J call TRBJ2-3; weak D call: TRBD2 (6 bases). Per the germline V gene, CDR1 is SNHLY and CDR2 is FYNNEI. Trimming removed 4 bases at V and 0 bases at J, with 11 bases between. The CDR3 covers 15 residues. The chain's CDR3 is CASSVLGSSTDTQYF. For the CDR3, the DNA is TGTGCCAGCAGTGTTCTCGGGAGTAGCACAGATACGCAGTATTTT.

The chain has TRBV12-3 or TRBV12-4 and TRBJ2-1, with D unresolved. The CDR3 totals 13 residues. V lost 0 bases to trimming and J lost 6 bases, with 6 bases between them. The CDR3 is CASSLANPNEQFF. CDR3 DNA: TGTGCCAGCAGTTTAGCTAACCCCAATGAGCAGTTCTTC.

This clone has just a few counts. V and J are TRBV4-1 and TRBJ1-3; no clear D gene. The CDR3 runs 13 residues. Germline V lookup: CDR1 MGHRA, CDR2 YSYEKL. The ends were cut back, 1 base at V and 1 base at J, with 2 bases in the middle. CDR3 sequence reads: CASSQVSGNTIYF. In DNA form, the CDR3 reads TGCGCCAGCAGCCAAGTTTCTGGAAACACCATATATTTT.

The chain links TRBV4-1 to TRBJ2-7, with D unresolved. Between the trimmed V and J ends, which lost 1 base and 2 bases, there was a span of 12 bases. The germline gives CDR1 MGHRA, CDR2 YSYEKL. The CDR3 runs 15 residues. The DNA of the CDR3 is TGCGCCAGCAGCCAAGCATCGACAAGCACCTACGAGCAGTACTTC. Translation gives CASSQASTSTYEQYF.

The V gene is TRBV11-2, the J gene TRBJ1-2; 7 bases are a match to TRBD1. V lost 0 bases to trimming and J lost 7 bases; unmatched junction nucleotides: 11. CDR1 SGHAT and CDR2 FQNNGV come from the germline V gene. The CDR3 is 16 amino acids. The CDR3 reads CASSLDLSPRGVGYTF. The CDR3 DNA reads as TGTGCCAGCAGCTTAGACCTATCTCCCAGGGGGGTTGGCTACACCTTC.

V is TRBV6-1 and J is TRBJ2-3; TRBD2 might be the D (5 bases). V was clipped by 1 base and J by 0 bases, with 8 bases between them. Germline V gives CDR1 MNHNS, CDR2 SASEGT. The CDR3 has 15 amino acids. CDR3 region: CASSEVGGSTDTQYF. The CDR3 coding sequence is TGTGCCAGCAGTGAAGTTGGCGGGAGCACAGATACGCAGTATTTT.

This clone was seen just once. The CDR3 DNA reads as TGTGCCAGCAGCTCCGCGGACAGGGCTGAAGCTTTCTTT. It encodes CASSSADRAEAFF. The chain is built from TRBV7-9 and TRBJ1-1; 8 bases fit TRBD1. The CDR3 has 13 amino acids. Germline CDR1 reads SEHNR; CDR2 reads FQNEAQ (reference sequence). V trimming: 4 bases; J trimming: 6 bases; junction bases outside the gene matches: 4.

The CDR3 DNA follows: TGTGCCAGCAGCTTAGACAGGAACAACTATGGCTACACCTTC. It is translated as CASSLDRNNYGYTF. V usage is TRBV7-2 and J usage is TRBJ1-2, with TRBD1 as a possible D gene (5 bases). The CDR3 has 14 residues. The germline V and J ends were trimmed by 1 base and 2 bases, with 8 bases remaining between them. Germline V lookup: CDR1 SGHTA, CDR2 FQGNSA.

The chain links TRBV6-5 to TRBJ1-2; the match to TRBD1 covers 8 bases. J lost 6 bases, V lost 8 bases, and 5 bases had no gene match. The V gene's germline CDR1 is MNHEY and CDR2 SVGAGI. This CDR3 spans 12 amino acids. DNA for the CDR3: TGTGCCAGCCGGACAGGGCGCAATGGCTACACCTTC. Translating gives CASRTGRNGYTF.

The V call is TRBV9, the J call TRBJ1-3; 7 nucleotides agree with TRBD1. V gave up 0 bases and J gave up 3 bases; unmatched junction bases: 6. From germline, CDR1 is SGDLS and CDR2 YYNGEE. The CDR3 has 16 amino acids. DNA for the CDR3: TGTGCCAGCAGCGTAGCTCCCGGGACAGATGGAAACACCATATATTTT. It specifies CASSVAPGTDGNTIYF.

The rearrangement joins TRBV11-1 to TRBJ2-5; D is unclear. This CDR3 region has 16 residues. Looked up from germline, CDR1 is SGHAT and CDR2 is FQDESV (reference sequence). Trimming pared 5 bases from V and 0 bases from J, leaving 16 bases between. CDR3 protein: CASSHADDWHQETQYF. The CDR3 DNA follows: TGTGCCAGCAGCCACGCAGATGACTGGCACCAAGAGACCCAGTACTTC.

The J gene is TRBJ2-7, the V gene TRBV7-9; TRBD2 is a possible D gene (5 bases). V lost 2 bases and J 5 bases, leaving 19 bases between the germline ends. CDR1 and CDR2 from the germline V gene are SEHNR and FQNEAQ (reference sequence). This CDR3 has 16 amino acids. The CDR3 bases are TGTGCCAGCAGCTTATCCGGACGCGGACTTCTTAACGAGCAGTACTTC. It translates to CASSLSGRGLLNEQYF.

The chain couples TRBV2 to TRBJ2-7; 11 bases map to TRBD1. Looked up from germline, CDR1 is SNHLY and CDR2 is FYNNEI. Trimming removed 4 bases from V and 11 bases from J; junction bases left unmatched: 10. This CDR3 has 14 residues. For the CDR3, the DNA is TGTGCCAGCAGTGCCCCGGACAGGGGGCGAACTAAGTACTTC. It encodes CASSAPDRGRTKYF.

The chain links TRBV6-5 to TRBJ2-7; D call uncertain. Germline lookup yields CDR1 MNHEY and CDR2 SVGAGI. There are 13 residues in the CDR3. V was pared by 2 bases and J by 3 bases, with 8 bases between. The CDR3: CASSYPDGYEQYF. In DNA form, the CDR3 reads TGTGCCAGCAGTTACCCGGACGGCTACGAGCAGTACTTC.

The chain carries TRBV4-1 and TRBJ1-1; D uncertain. There are 14 residues in the CDR3. Looked up from germline, CDR1 is MGHRA and CDR2 is YSYEKL. The ends were cut back, 6 bases at V and 0 bases at J, with 11 bases in the middle. The CDR3 loop is CASRGPLMNTEAFF. CDR3 DNA: TGCGCCAGCAGAGGGCCCCTAATGAACACTGAAGCTTTCTTT.

The chain recombines TRBV4-3 with TRBJ1-5; D is possibly TRBD1 (5 bases). With 1 base removed from V and 4 bases from J, the gap between germline ends came to 20 bases. The CDR3 has 18 residues. The germline V gene encodes CDR1 LGHNA and CDR2 YSLEER. The CDR3 sequence: CASSQGVQAQEHNQPQHF. The CDR3 region has the DNA TGCGCCAGCAGCCAAGGGGTCCAGGCACAGGAGCATAATCAGCCCCAGCATTTT.

This clone was recorded only once. The chain recombines TRBV4-1 with TRBJ2-7; TRBD1 might be the D (6 bases). The V end was cut by 1 base, the J end by 12 bases, with 19 bases between. The length of the CDR3 is 14 residues. Per the germline V gene, CDR1 is MGHRA and CDR2 is YSYEKL. The CDR3 region has the DNA TGCGCCAGCAGCCAAGTGGGGGCGAGTAGTCTGCGGTACTTC. It is translated as CASSQVGASSLRYF.

The chain links TRBV11-3 to TRBJ2-5; 7 bases agree with TRBD1. The V gene's germline CDR1 is SGHNT and CDR2 YENEEA. The CDR3 spans 20 residues. Trimming took 1 base from V and 2 from J; bases not matched to a gene: 19. The CDR3 bases are TGTGCCAGCAGCTTAGTCGGCAGCGAGATGCAAAGGGGGCTTCAAGAGACCCAGTACTTC. Its translation: CASSLVGSEMQRGLQETQYF.

V and J are TRBV14 and TRBJ2-1; 8 bases align to TRBD2. V shed 3 bases, J shed 8 bases, and the junction held 9 bases outside the gene matches. Germline assignment: CDR1 SGHDN and CDR2 FVKESK. The CDR3 spans 15 residues. The CDR3 region has the DNA TGTGCCAGCAGCCAGCGGACTAGCCCTGGGCATGAGCAGTTCTTC. Protein: CASSQRTSPGHEQFF.

V gene TRBV7-9 combines with J gene TRBJ2-7; a possible D gene is TRBD1 (5 bases). The length of the CDR3 is 15 residues. Germline CDR1 and CDR2: SEHNR and FQNEAQ (reference sequence). Trimming removed 4 bases from V and 3 bases from J, with 16 bases in between. The CDR3 nucleotides read TGTGCCAGCAGCTCAACGGCAACAGGTGACTACGAGCAGTACTTC. Protein sequence: CASSSTATGDYEQYF. Looking up the rest from reference TRBV7-9 and TRBJ2-7 gives the full variable domain: DTGVSQNPRHKITKRGQNVTFRCDPISEHNRLYWYRQTLGQGPEFLTYFQNEAQLEKSRLLSDRFSAERPKGSFSTLEIQRTEQGDSAMYLCASSSTATGDYEQYFGPGTRLTVT.

The chain links TRBV28 to TRBJ1-1, with TRBD1 matching 7 bases. Germline lookup yields CDR1 MDHEN and CDR2 SYDVKM. V lost 6 bases and J lost 4; bases outside the gene matches: 11. This CDR3 is 15 amino acids long. The CDR3 sequence: CASSPGDRAGTEAFF. The DNA of the CDR3 is TGTGCCAGCAGCCCTGGCGACAGGGCGGGCACTGAAGCTTTCTTT.